What follows describes a single T cell receptor beta chain. As yet, its antigen is unknown. This entry comes from a study of cytomegalovirus exposure and HLA in healthy donors. Whole-study results and caveats: By HLA locus, TCR association rates varied in a later analysis, with DRB1 showing the most and HLA-C the fewest.

PCR employed 60 Vbeta and 13 Jbeta primers. TCRdb keeps only in-frame clones here, not all; method: immunoSEQ multiplex PCR. Of some 200,000 clones in the sample, 70% to 85% are singletons; the top ten hold 2.7%. This CDR3 region has 13 residues. Per germline, CDR1 SSHAT and CDR2 FNYEAQ (reference sequence). V lost 4 bases to trimming and J lost 3 bases; unmatched junction nucleotides: 1. Source material: PBMCs. This clonotype originated in a woman aged 60-75 years in good health and CMV-seropositive. The chain joins TRBV7-7 to TRBJ2-5; 8 nucleotides agree with TRBD1. The CDR3 DNA follows: TGTGCCAGCAGCTCACAGGGGGAAGAGACCCAGTACTTC. Amino acids: CASSSQGEETQYF.